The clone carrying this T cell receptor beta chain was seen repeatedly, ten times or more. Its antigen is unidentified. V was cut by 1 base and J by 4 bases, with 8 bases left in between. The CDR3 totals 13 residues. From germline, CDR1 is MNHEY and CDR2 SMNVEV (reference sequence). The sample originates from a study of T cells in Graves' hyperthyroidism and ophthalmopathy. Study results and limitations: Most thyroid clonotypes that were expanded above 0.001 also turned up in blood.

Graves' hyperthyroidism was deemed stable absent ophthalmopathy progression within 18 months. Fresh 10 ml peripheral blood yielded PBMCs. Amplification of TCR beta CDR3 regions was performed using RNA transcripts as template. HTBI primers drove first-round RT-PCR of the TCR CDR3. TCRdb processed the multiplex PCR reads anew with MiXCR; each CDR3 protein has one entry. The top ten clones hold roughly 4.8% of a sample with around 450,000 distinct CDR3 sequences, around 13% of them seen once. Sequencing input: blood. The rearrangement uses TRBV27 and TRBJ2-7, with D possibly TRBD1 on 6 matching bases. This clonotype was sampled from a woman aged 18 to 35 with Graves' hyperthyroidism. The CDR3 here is CASSLLQGYEQYF. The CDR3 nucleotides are TGTGCCAGCAGTTTATTACAGGGATACGAGCAGTACTTC.